This T cell receptor (beta chain) derives from a study of neurological immune-mediated disorders. Study observations and caveats: A possible signature was seen in one related-CDR3 cluster, into which phylogenetic grouping placed the repertoires of 18 of 34 multiple sclerosis patients. None of the CDR3 amino acid sequences of expanded clones were shared across subjects, and this suggested private repertoires in all groups.

Germline lookup yields CDR1 DFQATT and CDR2 SNEGSKA (reference sequence). Trimming stripped 3 bases from V and 0 bases from J, with 12 bases between. This CDR3 is 14 amino acids long. Synthesis of cDNA used 5'RACE (with 10-nucleotide random UMIs). Each CDR3 protein gets one entry after TCRdb re-called the 5' RACE reads with MiXCR. The profile shows tens of thousands of distinct CDR3 sequences, roughly 2.7% of them singletons. This clonotype was found many times. Its antigen is not identified. The chain combines TRBV20-1 with TRBJ2-7, with TRBD1 as a possible D gene (5 bases). The sequence was collected from a woman between 45 and 65 years old with multiple sclerosis. The sample taken for sequencing was PBMCs. The CDR3 loop is CSASLGQGSYEQYF. Written as DNA, the CDR3 is TGCAGTGCTAGTCTTGGGCAGGGCTCCTACGAGCAGTACTTC.